A single sample is the source of the 15 T cell receptor beta chains below, sequenced in a study of cytomegalovirus exposure and HLA in healthy donors. The PCR was carried out with 60 Vbeta primers and 13 Jbeta primers. Assay used: immunoSEQ multiplex PCR; TCRdb lists only in-frame clones, some missing. This sample has some 120,000 clones, with over 60% found just once. Source material: PBMCs. These receptors were taken from a man between 60 and 75 years old in good health and CMV-seropositive.

The gene calls are TRBV11-2 and TRBJ1-5; 8 positions match TRBD1. The germline V gene has CDR1 SGHAT and CDR2 FQNNGV. Trimming cost V 3 bases and J 1 base; bases outside gene matches: 5. The CDR3 contains 16 residues. CDR3 nucleotide sequence: TGTGCCAGCAGCTTGGGACAGGTGGGGAGCAATCAGCCCCAGCATTTT. This codes for CASSLGQVGSNQPQHF.

This sequence joins TRBV4-1 and TRBJ1-2, with 8 bases fitting TRBD1. This CDR3 has 15 residues. Trimming removed 4 bases from V and 2 bases from J; junction bases left unmatched: 6. Germline V gives CDR1 MGHRA, CDR2 YSYEKL. CDR3 bases: TGCGCCAGCAGCCGAGGACAGGGCCTAAACTATGGCTACACCTTC. Residues: CASSRGQGLNYGYTF.

This chain uses TRBV6-5 with TRBJ2-7; D not resolved. The CDR3 consists of 15 residues. Germline values: CDR1 MNHEY, CDR2 SVGAGI. V lost 6 bases and J 2 bases, leaving 17 bases between the germline ends. The CDR3 reads CASRPLFAGTYEQYF. The CDR3, as DNA: TGTGCCAGCAGACCCCTCTTCGCAGGAACCTACGAGCAGTACTTC.

The chain couples TRBV19 to TRBJ1-1, with 8 bases fitting TRBD1. CDR1 and CDR2 (germline): LNHDA, SQIVND (reference sequence). The CDR3 is 14 amino acids. Trimming removed 7 bases from V and 3 bases from J; junction bases left unmatched: 7. The CDR3, as DNA: TGTGCCAGTACCGGGACAGGAGGTTACACTGAAGCTTTCTTT. Translating gives CASTGTGGYTEAFF.

The genes are TRBV7-9 and TRBJ1-2; 7 nucleotides align to TRBD1. Germline lookup yields CDR1 SEHNR and CDR2 FQNEAQ (reference sequence). This CDR3 contains 15 residues. Trimming removed 7 bases from V and 7 bases from J; junction bases left unmatched: 15. For the CDR3, the DNA is TGTGCCAGCACCATTTTCGGAGGGGGCATCAGTGGCTACACCTTC. As protein: CASTIFGGGISGYTF. Supplemented by reference TRBV7-9 and TRBJ1-2, the full variable domain reads DTGVSQNPRHKITKRGQNVTFRCDPISEHNRLYWYRQTLGQGPEFLTYFQNEAQLEKSRLLSDRFSAERPKGSFSTLEIQRTEQGDSAMYLCASTIFGGGISGYTFGSGTRLTVV.

This clone appeared a few times. J is TRBJ1-1 and V is TRBV4-1; 10 bases match TRBD1. V shed 4 bases, J shed 4 bases, and the junction held 6 bases outside the gene matches. The germline V gene has CDR1 MGHRA and CDR2 YSYEKL. The CDR3 is made up of 15 amino acids. The CDR3 here is CASSLSTGGFTEAFF. The DNA of the CDR3 is TGCGCCAGCAGCCTCTCGACAGGGGGCTTCACTGAAGCTTTCTTT.

This clone was counted a single time. J is TRBJ2-1 and V is TRBV19; D is perhaps TRBD1 (6 bases). This CDR3 spans 16 amino acids. V lost 3 bases to trimming and J lost 6 bases, with 18 bases between them. Germline CDR1 and CDR2: LNHDA and SQIVND (reference sequence). The CDR3 is CASSMVSTGQRNEQFF. As DNA, the CDR3 is TGTGCCAGTAGTATGGTGTCCACAGGGCAGCGCAATGAGCAGTTCTTC.

Note on this clone: This sample also contains other DNA sequences that code for the same CDR3. The chain is built from TRBV6-5 and TRBJ2-5, with 10 bases identical to TRBD2. With V trimmed by 6 bases and J by 2 bases, 6 bases remained unmatched. From germline, CDR1 is MNHEY and CDR2 SVGAGI. The CDR3 length is 15 residues. The CDR3 reads CASSPPAGGQETQYF. DNA for the CDR3: TGTGCCAGCAGCCCCCCAGCGGGGGGGCAAGAGACCCAGTACTTC.

In its sample, this clone was seen a few times. The V gene is TRBV2, the J gene TRBJ1-2; D is unresolved. The V end lost 2 bases, the J end lost 4 bases, and 8 bases lay between the germline ends. The germline gives CDR1 SNHLY, CDR2 FYNNEI. The CDR3 contains 13 residues. CDR3: CASSENIVYGYTF. In DNA form, the CDR3 reads TGTGCCAGCAGTGAAAATATAGTCTATGGCTACACCTTC.

The chain joins TRBV6-1 to TRBJ2-3; D might be TRBD1 (5 bases). The germline V gene has CDR1 MNHNS and CDR2 SASEGT. Trimming removed 5 bases from V and 6 bases from J, with 15 bases in between. The CDR3 is made up of 14 amino acids. The CDR3 spells CASSTGQWGDTQYF. The DNA for the CDR3 is TGTGCCAGCAGTACTGGACAATGGGGTGATACGCAGTATTTT.

The chain is built from TRBV5-8 and TRBJ2-1, with 8 bases matching TRBD1. CDR1 is SGHTS, CDR2 YDEGEE, per germline. V dropped 1 base and J dropped 9; count of bases not matched to a gene: 6. CDR3 length equals 14 residues. The CDR3 protein is CASSLWQGAFEQFF. The CDR3 bases are TGTGCCAGCAGCTTGTGGCAGGGGGCTTTTGAGCAGTTCTTC.

This clone showed up many times. This sequence joins TRBV19 and TRBJ1-5; the match to TRBD1 covers 7 bases. The CDR3 consists of 14 residues. Trimming at V came to 7 bases and at J to 3 bases, leaving 6 bases not matched to a gene. CDR1 is LNHDA, CDR2 SQIVND, per germline (reference sequence). The CDR3 spells CASKGAVNNQPQHF. The CDR3 region has the DNA TGTGCCAGTAAGGGGGCGGTTAACAATCAGCCCCAGCATTTT.

This clone was detected once. The chain carries TRBV19 and TRBJ2-4; 8 bases fit TRBD1. With 5 bases clipped from V and 2 bases from J, the junction kept 11 bases outside the gene matches. The germline CDR1 and CDR2 sequences are LNHDA and SQIVND (reference sequence). The CDR3 is made up of 17 amino acids. The CDR3 sequence: CASSGRGLEGPKNIQYF. The CDR3 coding sequence is TGTGCCAGTAGTGGCAGGGGGCTCGAGGGGCCCAAAAACATTCAGTACTTC.

V gene TRBV27 combines with J gene TRBJ2-7, with TRBD1 matching over 9 bases. Losses at the gene ends were 5 bases for V and 5 bases for J; bases not matched to a gene: 10. Germline CDR1 and CDR2: MNHEY and SMNVEV (reference sequence). This CDR3 contains 15 residues. CDR3 amino acids: CASSPHGTGNHEQYF. In DNA form, the CDR3 reads TGTGCCAGCAGTCCCCATGGGACAGGGAACCACGAGCAGTACTTC.

The chain links TRBV2 to TRBJ2-7; the D gene is possibly TRBD2 (5 bases). Germline V CDR1 and CDR2: SNHLY, FYNNEI. This CDR3 comprises 12 residues. Trimming stripped 8 bases from V and 4 bases from J, with 12 bases between. The CDR3 nucleotides are TGTGCCAGCGGGCGGGCGAGGTACGAGCAGTACTTC. This encodes CASGRARYEQYF.